The clone carrying this T cell receptor (beta chain) was seen only a few times. As yet, its antigen is unknown. The protocol was immunoSEQ multiplex PCR, while the TCRdb copy is restricted to in-frame clones and leaves out a portion. This sample has some 40,000 clones and no singletons, with roughly 6.4% in the ten largest. On the day of bone marrow donation, the related graft donor provided peripheral blood. These data are taken from a study of T cells after posttransplantation cyclophosphamide. This CDR3 contains 17 residues. Looked up from germline, CDR1 is KGHSH and CDR2 is LQKENI. V shed 3 bases and J 2 bases; nucleotides not matched to a gene: 9. Whole-study results and caveats: After PTCy, TRB diversity resembled that of CNI/methotrexate controls. TRB overlap between skin or GI tissue T cells and blood was limited.

Material for sequencing was PBMCs. This TCR derives from a man aged 25 to 40 in good health and a related stem cell transplant donor. This chain connects TRBV18 to TRBJ2-3, with TRBD2 matching over 9 bases. The CDR3, as DNA: TGTGCCAGCTCACCCCCAGGCGGGGGGGCGGACACAGATACGCAGTATTTT. Its translation: CASSPPGGGADTDTQYF.